These 19 T cell receptor beta chains came from one sample sequenced in a study of vaccination and CD4 T cells after COVID-19. Cultured CD4+ T cells had their DNA profiled by the Oncomine TCR Beta short-read assay. In TCRdb, the PCR reads were re-called with MiXCR into one record per CDR3 protein. The sample shows roughly 7,700 distinct CDR3 sequences, approximately 65% of them seen only once. Their specific antigens are unknown. The treatment: approximately 9-day PBMC culture with coronavirus spike peptide pools or control peptides (ViraFEST assay). The specimen was CD4+ T cells from blood, cultured in vitro. The receptors derive from a human donor who had recovered from COVID-19.

The CDR3 here is CSARTQAGQPQHF. The CDR3 nucleotides are TGCAGTGCTAGAACCCAGGCGGGTCAGCCCCAGCATTTT. The V and J genes are TRBV20-1 and TRBJ1-5; unclear D gene. This CDR3 region has 13 residues. Germline V gene lookup returns CDR1 DFQATT and CDR2 SNEGSKA (reference sequence). V lost 2 bases to trimming and J lost 6 bases, with 11 bases between them.

The chain links TRBV4-3 to TRBJ2-3; D remains unclear. The CDR3 has 15 residues. Trimming left V 0 bases short and J 1 base short, with 8 bases between. The germline CDR1 and CDR2 sequences are LGHNA and YSLEER. The CDR3 DNA sequence: TGCGCCAGCAGCCAAGATCCTAGAGGCACAGATACGCAGTATTTT. It encodes CASSQDPRGTDTQYF.

This sequence joins TRBV7-6 and TRBJ2-7, with 8 bases that match TRBD2. This CDR3 has 15 amino acids. Losses at the gene ends were 5 bases for V and 2 bases for J; bases not matched to a gene: 8. Germline CDR1 reads SGHVS; CDR2 reads FNYEAQ. In DNA, the CDR3 is TGTGCCAGCAGCCGTGGACTAGCCAAAACCTACGAGCAGTACTTC. This gives the protein CASSRGLAKTYEQYF.

This chain connects TRBV7-8 to TRBJ2-5; D not certain. Germline CDR1 is SGHVS and CDR2 is FQNEAQ. With 5 bases removed from V and 5 bases from J, the gap between germline ends came to 12 bases. The CDR3 spans 13 residues. The CDR3 DNA follows: TGTGCCAGCAGCCTATCCGTTGGCGAGACCCAGTACTTC. It yields the protein CASSLSVGETQYF.

The J gene is TRBJ1-3, the V gene TRBV12-3 or TRBV12-4; D unclear. The CDR3 sequence is 12 residues long. The V end was cut by 3 bases, the J end by 4 bases, with 4 bases between. The CDR3 loop reads CASSFSGNTIYF. Here the CDR3 DNA reads TGTGCCAGCAGTTTTTCGGGAAACACCATATATTTT.

V is TRBV7-2 and J is TRBJ1-2; D may be TRBD1 (5 bases). Germline V CDR1 and CDR2: SGHTA, FQGNSA. Trimming cost V 2 bases and J 4 bases, with 11 bases left between them. CDR3 length equals 14 residues. The CDR3 sequence: CASSLNAGGYGYTF. The DNA for the CDR3 is TGTGCCAGCAGCTTAAATGCCGGGGGCTATGGCTACACCTTC. Variable domain in full (rest from reference TRBV7-2 and TRBJ1-2): GAGVSQSPSNKVTEKGKDVELRCDPISGHTALYWYRQSLGQGLEFLIYFQGNSAPDKSGLPSDRFSAERTGGSVSTLTIQRTQQEDSAVYLCASSLNAGGYGYTFGSGTRLTVV.

This clonotype appeared once. This chain connects TRBV7-9 to TRBJ1-4; 8 positions agree with TRBD1. J lost 8 bases, V lost 5 bases, and 4 bases had no gene match. CDR1 is SEHNR, CDR2 FQNEAQ, per germline (reference sequence). The CDR3 runs to 13 residues. CDR3 sequence: CASSGQGGEKLFF. CDR3 coding DNA: TGTGCCAGCAGCGGACAGGGAGGAGAAAAACTGTTTTTT.

The rearrangement links TRBV2 to TRBJ1-5, with D possibly matching TRBD1 (5 bases). CDR3 length equals 14 residues. In germline, CDR1 is SNHLY, CDR2 FYNNEI. The V gene lost 7 bases and the J gene lost 6 bases, with 16 bases spanning the gap. This CDR3 is CASNFQGRGQPQHF. The DNA for the CDR3 is TGTGCCAGCAACTTCCAGGGACGGGGTCAGCCCCAGCATTTT.

This chain joins TRBV6-2 or TRBV6-3 and TRBJ1-5, with 8 nucleotides matching TRBD1. Germline lookup yields CDR1 MNHEY and CDR2 SVGEGT. The CDR3 length is 15 residues. V lost 6 bases and J lost 4; bases outside the gene matches: 8. The CDR3 protein is CASRAQGQGNQPQHF. DNA of the CDR3: TGTGCCAGCAGAGCACAAGGACAGGGTAATCAGCCCCAGCATTTT.

This clonotype was counted a few times. This chain connects TRBV20-1 to TRBJ2-5, with D possibly being TRBD2 (6 bases). Per germline, CDR1 DFQATT and CDR2 SNEGSKA (reference sequence). The CDR3 spans 12 residues. Deletions cut 1 base from V and 8 bases from J, with 11 bases between. The CDR3 protein is CSARGDLYTQYF. The CDR3 nucleotides are TGCAGTGCTAGAGGGGACTTATATACCCAGTACTTC.

DNA of the CDR3: TGTGCCAGCAGTACTAACGGACTAGCGGGGGCAGAGACCCAGTACTTC. This gives the protein CASSTNGLAGAETQYF. V gene TRBV2 combines with J gene TRBJ2-5; the match to TRBD2 covers 13 bases. The V gene's germline CDR1 is SNHLY and CDR2 FYNNEI. V lost 5 bases, J lost 4 bases, and 7 bases stayed unmatched. The CDR3 covers 16 residues.

The V gene is TRBV7-2, the J gene TRBJ2-3; 7 bases are shared with TRBD2. V was clipped by 2 bases and J by 4 bases; unmatched bases: 6. The CDR3 has 15 amino acids. Germline V CDR1 and CDR2: SGHTA, FQGNSA. CDR3 DNA sequence: TGTGCCAGCAGCTTATACGGGAGGACGGCAGATACGCAGTATTTT. As protein: CASSLYGRTADTQYF.

CDR3 sequence reads: CASSFLTSGEGNEQFF. The CDR3 DNA sequence: TGTGCCAGCAGTTTCTTGACTAGCGGGGAGGGCAATGAGCAGTTCTTC. The rearrangement uses TRBV28 and TRBJ2-1, with 11 bases identical to TRBD2. V was pared by 3 bases and J by 6 bases, with 7 bases of the junction left unmatched. From germline, CDR1 is MDHEN and CDR2 SYDVKM. This CDR3 has 16 residues. The entire variable domain, with the rest obtained from reference TRBV28 and TRBJ2-1, is as follows: DVKVTQSSRYLVKRTGEKVFLECVQDMDHENMFWYRQDPGLGLRLIYFSYDVKMKEKGDIPEGYSVSREKKERFSLILESASTNQTSMYLCASSFLTSGEGNEQFFGPGTRLTVL.

V usage is TRBV5-1 and J usage is TRBJ2-7; D call uncertain. Germline CDR1 reads SGHRS; CDR2 reads YFSETQ. There are 15 residues in the CDR3. Trimming took off 0 bases at V and 6 bases at J, with 16 bases between the two ends. In DNA form, the CDR3 reads TGCGCCAGCAGCTTGGATGGCCTAGTCGCTCGCGAGCAGTACTTC. Amino acids: CASSLDGLVAREQYF.

The chain recombines TRBV19 with TRBJ1-2; a possible D gene is TRBD1 (6 bases). V shed 8 bases and J shed 7 bases, with 11 bases lying between them. The CDR3 has 11 residues. Germline assignment: CDR1 LNHDA and CDR2 SQIVND (reference sequence). CDR3 loop: CASETRGGYTF. In DNA form, the CDR3 reads TGTGCCAGTGAGACCAGGGGTGGCTACACCTTC.

The chain links TRBV27 to TRBJ2-7; 10 positions match TRBD2. V trimming: 5 bases; J trimming: 11 bases; junction bases outside the gene matches: 12. The V gene's germline CDR1 is MNHEY and CDR2 SMNVEV (reference sequence). The CDR3 has 14 residues. CDR3 in DNA: TGTGCCAGCAGTGAATCAAGGACTAGCGGTACTAAGTACTTC. Translating gives CASSESRTSGTKYF.

The sample holds a few counts of this clonotype. In nucleotides, the CDR3 is TGTGCCACCAGTGATCAGACAGGGTCTGGAGATACGCAGTATTTT. This gives the protein CATSDQTGSGDTQYF. This chain connects TRBV24-1 to TRBJ2-3, with 7 nucleotides matching TRBD1. The CDR3 has 15 residues. J was trimmed by 5 bases and V by 3 bases; bases with no gene match: 7. CDR1 is KGHDR, CDR2 SFDVKD, per germline.

The rearrangement uses TRBV6-1 and TRBJ1-6; D unresolved. Trimming pared 6 bases from V and 7 bases from J, leaving 16 bases between. Germline V gene sequence: CDR1 MNHNS, CDR2 SASEGT. The CDR3 extends over 15 amino acids. The CDR3 bases are TGTGCCAGCAGCCGAGATAACCCGCGGAATTCACCCCTCCACTTT. Translated: CASSRDNPRNSPLHF.

This clonotype appeared a few times. V is TRBV20-1 and J is TRBJ1-5; the D is unclear. Trimming removed 0 bases at V and 3 bases at J, with 6 bases between. The CDR3 totals 13 residues. Germline assignment: CDR1 DFQATT and CDR2 SNEGSKA (reference sequence). The CDR3 DNA sequence: TGCAGTGCTAGAGACAAGGTCAATCAGCCCCAGCATTTT. Its protein product is CSARDKVNQPQHF.